The T cell receptor (beta chain) described here comes from a study of cytomegalovirus exposure and HLA in healthy donors. V lost 4 bases to trimming and J lost 1 base, with 11 bases between them. Germline V CDR1 and CDR2: GTSNPN, SVGIG (reference sequence). CDR3 length equals 13 residues. The protocol was immunoSEQ multiplex PCR, while the TCRdb copy is restricted to in-frame clones and leaves out a portion. In the table there are some 320,000 clones, around 87% of which are singletons. The donors were members of the roughly 120-subject validation cohort (separate from the roughly 680-subject first cohort).

The chain joins TRBV30 to TRBJ2-7; the D call may be TRBD1 or TRBD2 (5 bases each). What was sequenced was PBMCs. The TCR sequence derives from a woman under 40 in good health and CMV-seropositive. The CDR3 DNA is TGTGCCTGGACGTCGGGGCAGTCCTACGAGCAGTACTTC. It yields the protein CAWTSGQSYEQYF.